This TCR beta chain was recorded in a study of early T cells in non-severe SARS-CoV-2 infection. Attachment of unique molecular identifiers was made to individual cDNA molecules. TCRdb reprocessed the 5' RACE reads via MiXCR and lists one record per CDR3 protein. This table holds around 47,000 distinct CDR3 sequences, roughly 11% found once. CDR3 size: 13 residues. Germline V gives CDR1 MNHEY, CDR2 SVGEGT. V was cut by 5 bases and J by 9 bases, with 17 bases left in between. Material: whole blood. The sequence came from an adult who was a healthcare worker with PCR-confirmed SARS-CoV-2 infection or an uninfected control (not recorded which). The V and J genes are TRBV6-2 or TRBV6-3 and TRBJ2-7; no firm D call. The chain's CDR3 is CASSPERAARQYF. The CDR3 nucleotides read TGTGCCAGCAGTCCTGAGCGAGCCGCACGGCAGTACTTC.